Below are 23 T cell receptor beta chains sequenced from a single sample in a study of T-cell memory formation after mild COVID-19. TCRdb analysed the 5' RACE reads with MiXCR anew, one entry per CDR3 protein. The table includes about 130,000 distinct CDR3 sequences, over 15% detected once. Specimen: PBMCs or a T cell subset sorted from them (not recorded which). Receptors were obtained from a man younger than 30 who had mild COVID-19 (a few samples of this study predate the infection). Cell type and time point are not known.

This clonotype appeared many times. The V gene is TRBV9, the J gene TRBJ2-7, with 7 positions matching TRBD1. Trimming took 4 bases from V and 1 from J; bases not matched to a gene: 5. Germline CDR1 reads SGDLS; CDR2 reads YYNGEE. The CDR3 runs 14 residues. This chain's CDR3 is CASSLRDSSYEQYF. The CDR3 DNA follows: TGTGCCAGCAGCCTTCGGGACAGTTCCTACGAGCAGTACTTC.

V is TRBV5-1 and J is TRBJ2-2; D tentatively reads TRBD1 or TRBD2 (5 bases each). Germline CDR1 and CDR2: SGHRS and YFSETQ. The CDR3 extends over 16 amino acids. V was cut by 3 bases and J by 5 bases, with 17 bases left in between. The CDR3 sequence: CASSSPDTPGTGELFF. CDR3 DNA sequence: TGCGCCAGCAGCTCTCCGGACACCCCGGGGACCGGGGAGCTGTTTTTT.

V usage is TRBV4-3 and J usage is TRBJ2-7; D unclear. This CDR3 is built from 14 residues. V gave up 4 bases and J gave up 3 bases, with 13 bases separating them. CDR1 and CDR2 (germline): LGHNA, YSLEER. CDR3 amino acids: CASSPSQVIYEQYF. The CDR3 nucleotides read TGCGCCAGCAGCCCCTCCCAGGTTATCTACGAGCAGTACTTC.

This rearrangement joins TRBV5-1 to TRBJ2-1; D gene uncertain. Trimming cost V 2 bases and J 0 bases, with 18 bases left between them. Germline V gene data show CDR1 as SGHRS and CDR2 as YFSETQ. This CDR3 is 18 amino acids long. The CDR3 DNA reads as TGCGCCAGCAGCTTCCCCCTTGGGCGTATCAGCTCCTACAATGAGCAGTTCTTC. It translates to CASSFPLGRISSYNEQFF.

This clonotype has a handful of counts. The V gene is TRBV14, the J gene TRBJ2-2, with 8 nucleotides matching TRBD1. Germline lookup yields CDR1 SGHDN and CDR2 FVKESK. The CDR3 is 14 amino acids. Losses at the gene ends were 2 bases for V and 9 bases for J; bases not matched to a gene: 5. CDR3 sequence: CASSQRQGTRELFF. CDR3 nucleotides: TGTGCCAGCAGCCAACGACAGGGGACGAGGGAGCTGTTTTTT.

This chain uses TRBV27 with TRBJ2-3, with no clear D. Germline values: CDR1 MNHEY, CDR2 SMNVEV (reference sequence). This CDR3 comprises 13 residues. V was shortened by 5 bases and J by 6 bases, with 12 bases between the two germline ends. The CDR3 sequence: CASSSWGWDTQYF. CDR3 nucleotides: TGTGCCAGCAGTAGTTGGGGATGGGATACGCAGTATTTT.

This clonotype was seen many times. The chain carries TRBV5-1 and TRBJ2-1; 12 bases line up with TRBD1. The length of the CDR3 is 16 residues. The germline CDR1 and CDR2 sequences are SGHRS and YFSETQ. V gave up 4 bases and J gave up 14 bases; unmatched junction bases: 16. The chain's CDR3 is CASSLTGQGAEKGEFF. The DNA for the CDR3 is TGCGCCAGCAGCCTCACGGGACAGGGGGCGGAAAAAGGAGAGTTCTTC.

V and J are TRBV29-1 and TRBJ2-3; D is ambiguous. Trimming took 4 bases from V and 7 from J, leaving 15 bases between them. The CDR3 runs to 13 residues. Per the germline V gene, CDR1 is SQVTM and CDR2 is ANQGSEA. The CDR3 is CSVAVRAPHTQYF. DNA for the CDR3: TGCAGCGTTGCAGTCCGGGCCCCACATACGCAGTATTTT.

The chain carries TRBV12-3 or TRBV12-4 and TRBJ2-1, with 10 bases lining up with TRBD1. V lost 6 bases to trimming and J lost 6 bases; unmatched junction nucleotides: 11. CDR3 length equals 16 residues. This chain's CDR3 is CASSPGWGQGINEQFF. DNA of the CDR3: TGTGCCAGCAGCCCGGGGTGGGGACAGGGGATCAATGAGCAGTTCTTC.

There are a few counts of this clonotype. The V call is TRBV6-6, the J call TRBJ2-2; D gene ambiguous. The ends were cut back, 5 bases at V and 2 bases at J, with 9 bases in the middle. This CDR3 has 14 residues. Germline V gene data show CDR1 as MNHNY and CDR2 as SVGAGI (reference sequence). The CDR3 region is CASSLDGNTGELFF. The CDR3 region has the DNA TGTGCCAGCAGTCTTGACGGCAACACCGGGGAGCTGTTTTTT.

This clonotype was counted a few times. The CDR3 DNA reads TGCGCCAGCAGCTTAGGGGGTCGGGGACAGCCCCAGCATTTT. This translates into CASSLGGRGQPQHF. The chain couples TRBV5-1 to TRBJ1-5, with D perhaps matching TRBD1 (6 bases). V shed 2 bases and J shed 7 bases, with 13 bases lying between them. The CDR3 sequence is 14 residues long. Germline-derived CDR1 and CDR2 are SGHRS and YFSETQ.

The chain carries TRBV12-3 or TRBV12-4 and TRBJ2-1, with 9 bases identical to TRBD1. V lost 7 bases and J lost 3; bases outside the gene matches: 7. This CDR3 comprises 15 residues. The CDR3 region is CASTEQGANYNEQFF. The CDR3 DNA sequence: TGTGCCAGCACCGAACAGGGGGCAAACTACAATGAGCAGTTCTTC.

This clonotype was seen a few times. The gene calls are TRBV7-2 and TRBJ2-2; possible D gene TRBD1, 5 bases. Germline V CDR1 and CDR2: SGHTA, FQGNSA. V lost 2 bases and J lost 4, with 14 bases in between. CDR3 length: 16 amino acids. In DNA form, the CDR3 reads TGTGCCAGCAGCTTAAGCTTGGGGCGCGGCACCGGGGAGCTGTTTTTT. It is translated as CASSLSLGRGTGELFF.

This clonotype has just a few counts. The V and J genes are TRBV7-9 and TRBJ1-1; 9 bases map to TRBD1. This CDR3 spans 17 amino acids. Losses at the gene ends were 5 bases for V and 4 bases for J; bases not matched to a gene: 14. From germline, CDR1 is SEHNR and CDR2 FQNEAQ (reference sequence). CDR3 coding DNA: TGTGCCAGCAGCGCGGGGCCGGGACAGGGTTCGATCACTGAAGCTTTCTTT. This encodes CASSAGPGQGSITEAFF.

This chain joins TRBV20-1 and TRBJ2-3, with D possibly matching TRBD2 (7 bases). The CDR3 is 14 amino acids. Between the trimmed V and J ends, which lost 1 base and 2 bases, there was a span of 10 bases. Germline V lookup: CDR1 DFQATT, CDR2 SNEGSKA (reference sequence). CDR3 residues: CSARGGGHTDTQYF. The CDR3 DNA sequence: TGCAGTGCTAGAGGCGGGGGCCACACAGATACGCAGTATTTT.

The V call is TRBV18, the J call TRBJ2-7; D gene unclear. This CDR3 contains 14 residues. The V end lost 0 bases, the J end lost 2 bases, and 8 bases lay between the germline ends. Germline CDR1 and CDR2: KGHSH and LQKENI. CDR3 region: CASSPPGQPYEQYV. The CDR3, as DNA: TGTGCCAGCTCACCACCCGGGCAGCCCTACGAGCAGTACGTC.

This clonotype was counted between two and nine times. The rearrangement uses TRBV7-2 and TRBJ1-4; tentative D call: TRBD1 (6 bases). Germline V gene lookup returns CDR1 SGHTA and CDR2 FQGNSA. This CDR3 has 14 residues. V was trimmed by 5 bases and J by 3 bases, leaving 10 bases between them. CDR3 protein: CASSEGVANEKLFF. CDR3 bases: TGTGCCAGCAGCGAGGGGGTGGCTAATGAAAAACTGTTTTTT.

The chain carries TRBV18 and TRBJ2-7; D uncertain. There are 13 residues in the CDR3. Germline values: CDR1 KGHSH, CDR2 LQKENI. V dropped 3 bases and J dropped 3 bases, with 9 bases sitting between them. CDR3 amino acids: CASSPQDLYEQYF. Here the CDR3 DNA reads TGTGCCAGCTCACCCCAGGACCTCTACGAGCAGTACTTC.

This chain joins TRBV11-2 and TRBJ1-4, with D tentatively TRBD1 (5 bases). V was shortened by 5 bases and J by 7 bases, with 14 bases between the two germline ends. The CDR3 extends over 14 amino acids. Germline V CDR1 and CDR2: SGHAT, FQNNGV. The CDR3 loop reads CASSPRQGSEKLFF. The CDR3 DNA reads as TGTGCCAGCAGCCCAAGGCAGGGTAGTGAAAAACTGTTTTTT.

This clonotype turned up a few times. J is TRBJ2-2 and V is TRBV9, with D unresolved. With 0 bases removed from V and 4 bases from J, the gap between germline ends came to 10 bases. The CDR3 sequence is 15 residues long. Germline loops: CDR1 SGDLS, CDR2 YYNGEE. CDR3 bases: TGTGCCAGCAGCGTAGGCGTCTTTTCCACCGGGGAGCTGTTTTTT. Translated: CASSVGVFSTGELFF. Supplemented by reference TRBV9 and TRBJ2-2, the full variable domain reads DSGVTQTPKHLITATGQRVTLRCSPRSGDLSVYWYQQSLDQGLQFLIQYYNGEERAKGNILERFSAQQFPDLHSELNLSSLELGDSALYFCASSVGVFSTGELFFGEGSRLTVL.

The rearrangement uses TRBV5-6 and TRBJ2-3; D may match TRBD1 or TRBD2 (5 bases each). In germline, CDR1 is SGHDT, CDR2 YYEEEE. This CDR3 spans 15 amino acids. V gave up 2 bases and J gave up 3 bases, with 13 bases separating them. CDR3 nucleotide sequence: TGTGCCAGCAGCTTAGAGGGGCTAGATACAGATACGCAGTATTTT. It is translated as CASSLEGLDTDTQYF.

The rearrangement links TRBV29-1 to TRBJ1-4; D remains unclear. The CDR3 totals 9 residues. V dropped 7 bases and J dropped 7 bases, with 4 bases sitting between them. Germline V CDR1 and CDR2: SQVTM, ANQGSEA. The CDR3 spells CSGTEKLFF. CDR3 nucleotides: TGCAGCGGGACTGAAAAACTGTTTTTT.

There are a few counts of this clonotype. V usage is TRBV20-1 and J usage is TRBJ2-7; 7 bases map to TRBD1. This CDR3 is built from 15 residues. The J segment lost 0 bases and the V segment lost 3 bases, leaving 8 bases of the junction unmatched. Germline assignment: CDR1 DFQATT and CDR2 SNEGSKA (reference sequence). CDR3 bases: TGCAGTGCTAGGGGACAGCGACGCAGCTCCTACGAGCAGTACTTC. This translates into CSARGQRRSSYEQYF.